This T cell receptor beta chain was recorded in a study of T cells in Graves' hyperthyroidism and ophthalmopathy (dated by TCRdb to the late 2010s). With respect to the entire study: To identify distinguishing TCR V-J signatures, a discovery cohort of 95 to 100 patients was used, comprising 43 with Graves' ophthalmopathy and about 59 with stable Graves' hyperthyroidism. For training and testing, the approximately 97 patients in the discovery cohort were randomly divided in a 7:3 ratio. Whether ophthalmopathy could be predicted prospectively was tested in an independent validation cohort made up of under 20 hyperthyroidism patients plus 17 patients who later progressed to ophthalmopathy. After sampling, hyperthyroidism patients received methimazole starting at 30 mg daily, and ophthalmopathy patients received high-dose intravenous methylprednisolone. In over five Graves' hyperthyroidism patients, the study also compared T-cell repertoires from thyroid tissue with T-cell repertoires from blood. The paper reports TCR Vbeta CDR3 sequencing of 130 to 150 peripheral blood samples: approximately 43 ophthalmopathy, under 85 hyperthyroidism and around 17 progressor patients.

Amplification of TCR beta CDR3 regions was carried out from RNA transcripts. A first-round RT-PCR of the TCR CDR3 used the HTBI primer set with the Qiagen OneStep RT-PCR kit. Libraries were constructed in a second round of multiplex PCR, after which size selection and purification were carried out. Paired-end sequencing of the libraries was performed with 100 bp reads on an Illumina HiSeq2000. Processing in the source paper ran as follows. SOAPnuke was used to process the raw data, with reads discarded if the reads contained adapters or uncalled bases, had a mean Phred below 15, or lacked an exact constant-primer or identifier match. COPE v1.2.5 was used to merge high-quality paired reads, and clonotypes were defined as unique nucleotide sequences. Clonotypes were aligned to IMGT TRBV, TRBD and TRBJ reference segments using MiTCR v1.1. The analysis included only V-J combinations with a frequency above 0.0001, which together covered approximately 99% of the repertoires. The TCS score was defined as the ratio of F50 (clonal expansion) to E x V (chaos), calculated using BLOSUM62-based TCRdist between CDR3 peptides within each V-J. Welch's t-statistics and random forest reduced some 510 V-J features to under 15, which were used in a naive Bayes classifier (R e1071). TCRdb applied fastp at Q25 and MiXCR to the public reads, then kept only in-frame beta chains. Identical CDR3 proteins give one entry, which carries the most common genes and DNA. TCRdb's processing, not the authors' own work, is the source of the V and J calls. This sample lists hundreds of thousands of distinct CDR3 sequences; just over 45% were detected once. About 7.9% of the sample rests with the top ten.

Beyond this particular receptor, the publication reports: A 13 V-J signature model separated ophthalmopathy from stable hyperthyroidism, with around 88% sensitivity and roughly 84% specificity in cross-validation and 80%/75% in testing. In validation, the model predicted progression to ophthalmopathy a median of around 6.5 months before onset, with about 71% sensitivity and around 76% specificity. No statistical method was used to fix the sample size in advance, and group allocation was not hidden from the investigators. Blood samples also contained most of the expanded thyroid clonotypes (frequency above 0.001), which suggests that blood repertoires may reflect thyroid immune responses.

Stable Graves' hyperthyroidism was defined as no progression to ophthalmopathy during 18 months of follow-up. The hyperthyroidism patients were between 18 and 65 years old and newly diagnosed, with a disease duration of less than 2 months. Any patient with an uncontrolled infection, another autoimmune disease, pregnancy or lactation was excluded. Clinical symptoms, serum thyroxine and TRAb, thyroid ultrasound, and orbital computed tomography formed the basis for the diagnoses. Total RNA was extracted with Trizol reagent, and quality was checked on an Agilent 2100 Bioanalyzer. Comment on this clonotype: No cognate antigen has been identified for it. Base quality data are lacking; no much larger clone is found one base away.

Sequenced input: peripheral blood or thyroid tissue (not recorded which). The source of this sequence is a young woman with Graves' hyperthyroidism. Donor details come from another sample of the same person, matched by shared clones.

The CDR3 amino acid sequence is: CASTAGREGSYEQYF. The sequenced DNA: TGTGCCAGCACGGCGGGTAGGGAGGGGTCCTACGAGCAGTACTTC. The chain is encoded by TRBV7-2 joined to TRBJ2-7, with 7 junctional bases fitting TRBD2. In the germline V gene, CDR1 corresponds to SGHTA and CDR2 to FQGNSA. Trimming takes 7 bases off V and 1 base off J; junction bases not matched to a gene: 10. From the cysteine up to the phenylalanine, the CDR3 has a length of 15 residues. The only DNA kept is the CDR3, 45 bases in frame from the first base.